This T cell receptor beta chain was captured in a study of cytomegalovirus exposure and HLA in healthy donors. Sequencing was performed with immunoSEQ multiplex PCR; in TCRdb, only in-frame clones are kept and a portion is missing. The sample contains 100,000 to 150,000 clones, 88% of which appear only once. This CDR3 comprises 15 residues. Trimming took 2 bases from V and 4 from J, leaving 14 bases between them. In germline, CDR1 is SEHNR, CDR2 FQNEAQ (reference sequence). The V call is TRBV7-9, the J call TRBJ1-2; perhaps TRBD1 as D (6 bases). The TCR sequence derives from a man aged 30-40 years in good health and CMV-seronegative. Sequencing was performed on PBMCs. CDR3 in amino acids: CASSLSGVTSYGYTF. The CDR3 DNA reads TGTGCCAGCAGCTTATCAGGGGTAACCAGCTATGGCTACACCTTC.